This TCR beta chain was sequenced during a study of Graves' ophthalmopathy and Graves' hyperthyroidism. Germline-derived CDR1 and CDR2 are DFQATT and SNEGSKA (reference sequence). Trimming took off 3 bases at V and 5 bases at J, with 23 bases between the two ends. The CDR3 loop spans 17 amino acids. Certain patients, namely those with other autoimmune diseases, uncontrolled infections, pregnancy or lactation, were excluded. The source of the PBMCs was about 10 ml of fresh peripheral blood. The authors amplified TCR beta CDR3 regions, and they did so from RNA transcripts for repertoire sequencing. HTBI primers were used in a first-round RT-PCR, which preceded a second-round multiplex PCR. TCRdb re-derived calls from the multiplex PCR reads in MiXCR, one entry per CDR3 protein. The sample yields hundreds of thousands of distinct CDR3 sequences, roughly 41% seen once. Concerning this clonotype: The antigen remains unidentified.

Broader study findings: Most expanded clonotypes from thyroid (those above 0.001 frequency) were also found in blood. A model of 13 signatures distinguished ophthalmopathy from stable hyperthyroidism at roughly 86% sensitivity and nearly 83% specificity.

The sequencing input was peripheral blood. The receptor was derived from an adult man with Graves' ophthalmopathy. The rearrangement uses TRBV20-1 and TRBJ1-5; D perhaps matches TRBD1 (5 bases). The CDR3 spells CSASGGGTHFVDQPQHF. DNA for the CDR3: TGCAGTGCTAGTGGGGGAGGAACACATTTTGTCGATCAGCCCCAGCATTTT.